This entry lists 23 T cell receptor beta chains sequenced from one sample in a study of somatic mutations in cytotoxic T cells in rheumatoid arthritis. Profiled with immunoSEQ multiplex PCR; TCRdb holds only in-frame clones, not every one. The sample yields 15,000 to 20,000 clones, around four fifths seen once. The specimen sequenced was CD8+ T cells sorted from blood. The receptors originated from an adult with rheumatoid arthritis.

The chain couples TRBV7-9 to TRBJ1-1; D is unresolved. Germline-derived CDR1 and CDR2 are SEHNR and FQNEAQ (reference sequence). CDR3 length equals 12 residues. The V end was cut by 5 bases, the J end by 6 bases, with 10 bases between. In DNA, the CDR3 is TGTGCCAGCAGCCGGCAGGAGCCTGAAGCTTTCTTT. This encodes CASSRQEPEAFF. Based on the CDR3 plus reference TRBV7-9 and TRBJ1-1, the full variable domain is DTGVSQNPRHKITKRGQNVTFRCDPISEHNRLYWYRQTLGQGPEFLTYFQNEAQLEKSRLLSDRFSAERPKGSFSTLEIQRTEQGDSAMYLCASSRQEPEAFFGQGTRLTVV.

The V gene is TRBV11-3, the J gene TRBJ2-1; no definite D call. CDR1 SGHNT and CDR2 YENEEA come from the germline V gene. CDR3 length: 10 amino acids. V lost 8 bases and J lost 10, with 9 bases in between. The CDR3 protein is CASGKGEQFF. CDR3 DNA sequence: TGTGCCAGCGGTAAGGGAGAGCAGTTCTTC.

This chain joins TRBV4-1 and TRBJ2-1; 10 nucleotides line up with TRBD2. Per germline, CDR1 MGHRA and CDR2 YSYEKL. This CDR3 contains 19 residues. The V segment lost 7 bases and the J segment 4 bases; nucleotides outside the gene matches: 19. The CDR3 DNA sequence: TGCGCCAGCAAGCCGGGCCCTAGCGGGAGTCAAGGGAGTTACAATGAGCAGTTCTTC. Translating it yields CASKPGPSGSQGSYNEQFF.

V and J are TRBV6-5 and TRBJ1-1, with D perhaps matching TRBD1 (6 bases). Germline CDR1 is MNHEY and CDR2 is SVGAGI. V lost 2 bases to trimming and J lost 8 bases, with 18 bases between them. The CDR3 is made up of 15 amino acids. CDR3 residues: CASSYPGHGAREAFF. The CDR3 DNA sequence: TGTGCCAGCAGTTACCCGGGACACGGCGCTAGAGAAGCTTTCTTT.

V is TRBV11-3 and J is TRBJ2-7; possibly TRBD1 or TRBD2 for D (5 bases each). Germline V gives CDR1 SGHNT, CDR2 YENEEA. The CDR3 spans 13 residues. V shed 5 bases and J shed 4 bases, with 12 bases lying between them. The CDR3 spells CASSHRGTYEQYF. In nucleotides, the CDR3 is TGTGCCAGCAGCCACCGGGGCACATACGAGCAGTACTTC.

The chain carries TRBV14 and TRBJ2-3; D possibly corresponds to TRBD2 (6 bases). V was pared by 3 bases and J by 12 bases, with 13 bases between. The CDR3 totals 12 residues. From germline, CDR1 is SGHDN and CDR2 FVKESK. The CDR3 DNA sequence: TGTGCCAGCAGCCACGTGGACTACGGACAGTATTTT. Translation: CASSHVDYGQYF.

The J gene is TRBJ2-1, the V gene TRBV6-6; weak D call: TRBD1 (6 bases). V was pared by 8 bases and J by 5 bases, with 10 bases between. Germline CDR1 reads MNHNY; CDR2 reads SVGAGI (reference sequence). The CDR3 covers 12 residues. The CDR3 region is CASGTYNNEQFF. Written as DNA, the CDR3 is TGTGCCAGCGGGACATATAACAATGAGCAGTTCTTC.

In its sample, this clone was seen a few times. The chain employs TRBV27 and TRBJ1-1, with D hard to call. The germline V gene encodes CDR1 MNHEY and CDR2 SMNVEV (reference sequence). The ends were cut back, 1 base at V and 4 bases at J, with 7 bases in the middle. The CDR3 consists of 13 residues. The CDR3 DNA reads as TGTGCCAGCAGTTTATATCTGGGCACTGAAGCTTTCTTT. Translation: CASSLYLGTEAFF.

The chain employs TRBV7-9 and TRBJ1-2, with D tentatively TRBD1 (5 bases). The CDR3 totals 18 residues. V lost 2 bases, J lost 4 bases, and 23 bases lay in between. The V gene's germline CDR1 is SEHNR and CDR2 FQNEAQ (reference sequence). The CDR3 nucleotides read TGTGCCAGCAGCTTAATTAATACGGGACCCGCTTCGAGCTATGGCTACACCTTC. Amino acid sequence: CASSLINTGPASSYGYTF. The whole variable domain, remainder taken from reference TRBV7-9 and TRBJ1-2, is DTGVSQNPRHKITKRGQNVTFRCDPISEHNRLYWYRQTLGQGPEFLTYFQNEAQLEKSRLLSDRFSAERPKGSFSTLEIQRTEQGDSAMYLCASSLINTGPASSYGYTFGSGTRLTVV.

This clone was detected only a few times. This chain links TRBV7-8 with TRBJ2-7; D unclear. CDR3 size: 10 residues. V lost 8 bases to trimming and J lost 3 bases, with 5 bases between them. Germline V gene lookup returns CDR1 SGHVS and CDR2 FQNEAQ. The CDR3 nucleotides are TGTGCCAGCGGTAACTACGAGCAGTACTTC. Its translation is CASGNYEQYF.

V is TRBV6-5 and J is TRBJ1-1; possible D gene TRBD1, 5 bases. Germline CDR1 MNHEY, CDR2 SVGAGI. This CDR3 is built from 13 residues. Trimming took 9 bases from V and 4 from J, leaving 15 bases between them. The CDR3 sequence: CASHSGTVTEAFF. The CDR3 DNA follows: TGTGCCAGTCACAGCGGGACGGTCACTGAAGCTTTCTTT.

The chain combines TRBV27 with TRBJ2-7, with D possibly being TRBD1 (5 bases). The V end lost 5 bases, the J end lost 5 bases, and 22 bases lay between the germline ends. From germline, CDR1 is MNHEY and CDR2 SMNVEV (reference sequence). CDR3 length: 16 residues. CDR3 sequence reads: CASSPPPGEGADEQYF. The CDR3 DNA follows: TGTGCCAGCAGTCCACCCCCTGGAGAAGGGGCGGACGAGCAGTACTTC.

The chain employs TRBV30 and TRBJ2-7; no firm D call. Germline V CDR1 and CDR2: GTSNPN, SVGIG (reference sequence). The V end was cut by 0 bases, the J end by 3 bases, with 6 bases between. There are 12 residues in the CDR3. This CDR3 is CAWSVRGYEQYF. The CDR3 nucleotides read TGTGCCTGGAGTGTTCGAGGCTACGAGCAGTACTTC. Drawing the rest from reference TRBV30 and TRBJ2-7, the complete variable domain is SQTIHQWPATLVQPVGSPLSLECTVEGTSNPNLYWYRQAAGRGLQLLFYSVGIGQISSEVPQNLSASRPQDRQFILSSKKLLLSDSGFYLCAWSVRGYEQYFGPGTRLTVT.

V usage is TRBV11-2 and J usage is TRBJ2-2; D may correspond to TRBD1 or TRBD2 (5 bases each). The CDR3 spans 15 residues. V was clipped by 1 base and J by 2 bases, with 8 bases between them. Germline V gene data show CDR1 as SGHAT and CDR2 as FQNNGV. The CDR3 sequence is CASSLVGVNTGELFF. Here the CDR3 DNA reads TGTGCCAGCAGCTTAGTGGGGGTCAACACCGGGGAGCTGTTTTTT.

The V gene is TRBV27, the J gene TRBJ1-1; D is undetermined. The V gene lost 1 base and the J gene lost 2 bases, with 11 bases spanning the gap. The CDR3 is 15 residues long. Germline-derived CDR1 and CDR2 are MNHEY and SMNVEV (reference sequence). The CDR3 loop is CASSLYQPKNTEAFF. Here the CDR3 DNA reads TGTGCCAGCAGTTTATATCAACCGAAAAACACTGAAGCTTTCTTT.

The J gene is TRBJ2-5, the V gene TRBV7-2; D perhaps matches TRBD2 (5 bases). In germline, CDR1 is SGHTA, CDR2 FQGNSA. The CDR3 length is 14 residues. The V gene lost 1 base and the J gene lost 1 base, with 7 bases spanning the gap. The CDR3 region is CASSLGGFQETQYF. The CDR3 DNA is TGTGCCAGCAGCTTAGGAGGGTTCCAAGAGACCCAGTACTTC.

The chain carries TRBV27 and TRBJ2-5, with a weak D call TRBD1 (5 bases). The length of the CDR3 is 15 residues. Germline V gene data show CDR1 as MNHEY and CDR2 as SMNVEV (reference sequence). Deletions cut 0 bases from V and 2 bases from J, with 10 bases between. The CDR3 spells CASSLSSDKQETQYF. DNA for the CDR3: TGTGCCAGCAGTTTATCGTCGGACAAACAAGAGACCCAGTACTTC.

V usage is TRBV9 and J usage is TRBJ2-1, with D possibly being TRBD1 or TRBD2 (6 bases each). Germline V gene data show CDR1 as SGDLS and CDR2 as YYNGEE. The V end was cut by 0 bases, the J end by 4 bases, with 14 bases between. This CDR3 has 16 amino acids. CDR3 in DNA: TGTGCCAGCAGCGTAGAGCAAGGGGGGTTTTACAATGAGCAGTTCTTC. Its translation is CASSVEQGGFYNEQFF.

V and J are TRBV5-8 and TRBJ2-1, with 8 bases fitting TRBD2. In germline, CDR1 is SGHTS, CDR2 YDEGEE. The CDR3 length is 15 residues. With V trimmed by 2 bases and J by 6 bases, 7 bases remained unmatched. This CDR3 reads CASSLTAGGRNEQFF. Here the CDR3 DNA reads TGTGCCAGCAGCTTAACTGCGGGGGGTCGCAATGAGCAGTTCTTC.

This sequence joins TRBV27 and TRBJ1-2, with D tentatively TRBD1 (5 bases). This CDR3 contains 15 residues. Germline values: CDR1 MNHEY, CDR2 SMNVEV (reference sequence). The V end lost 3 bases, the J end lost 1 base, and 12 bases lay between the germline ends. The chain's CDR3 is CASSFGRGVNYGYTF. The CDR3 DNA reads TGTGCCAGCAGTTTCGGGAGGGGAGTTAACTATGGCTACACCTTC.

The chain joins TRBV13 to TRBJ1-2; TRBD1 matches 7 bases. The V and J ends lost 3 bases and 5 bases, in that order; junction bases with no gene match: 6. There are 14 residues in the CDR3. Germline V CDR1 and CDR2: PRHDT, FYEKMQ (reference sequence). CDR3 loop: CASSLWTGSYGYTF. DNA of the CDR3: TGTGCCAGCAGCTTGTGGACAGGCAGTTATGGCTACACCTTC.

This chain uses TRBV6-5 with TRBJ2-1, with 11 bases aligning to TRBD2. V was clipped by 8 bases and J by 3 bases; unmatched bases: 0. Germline V gene lookup returns CDR1 MNHEY and CDR2 SVGAGI. This CDR3 comprises 13 residues. CDR3 sequence: CASGTSGYNEQFF. Written as DNA, the CDR3 is TGTGCCAGCGGGACTAGCGGCTACAATGAGCAGTTCTTC.

The chain has TRBV5-6 and TRBJ1-2; tentatively, D is TRBD1 (6 bases). The length of the CDR3 is 15 residues. V lost 2 bases and J lost 0, with 11 bases in between. Germline values: CDR1 SGHDT, CDR2 YYEEEE. The CDR3 sequence: CASSFGTPANYGYTF. CDR3 DNA sequence: TGTGCCAGCAGCTTCGGGACACCCGCTAACTATGGCTACACCTTC.